This is a list of T cell receptor beta chains from one sample in a study of blood T cells in healthy people across ages. TCRdb independently ran MiXCR on the 5' RACE reads; one entry per CDR3 protein. This table holds about 650,000 distinct CDR3 sequences, approximately 30% found once. The sequenced sample was blood. The receptors were gathered from a woman older than 75 in good health. The conserved cysteine and the conserved F or W are not part of the CDR3 here. Each record gives: CDR3 length, J gene, V gene, CDR3 protein.

CDR3 length: 11; J gene: TRBJ2-2; V gene: TRBV27; CDR3 protein: ASSSGDSGSLF
CDR3 length: 11; J gene: TRBJ2-1; V gene: TRBV20-1; CDR3 protein: SARWGAALEQF
CDR3 length: 12; J gene: TRBJ2-3; V gene: TRBV2; CDR3 protein: ASSLGQGVDTQY
CDR3 length: 13; J gene: TRBJ2-1; V gene: TRBV20-1; CDR3 protein: SARGGRTDYNEQF
CDR3 length: 10; J gene: TRBJ1-2; V gene: TRBV12-3/TRBV12-4; CDR3 protein: ASSLNGVGYT
CDR3 length: 13; J gene: TRBJ2-3; V gene: TRBV5-1; CDR3 protein: ASSRGSASTDTQY
CDR3 length: 12; J gene: TRBJ2-7; V gene: TRBV30; CDR3 protein: AWSPILAGSGQY
CDR3 length: 13; J gene: TRBJ1-4; V gene: TRBV7-9; CDR3 protein: ASSTLRDRIEKLF
CDR3 length: 11; J gene: TRBJ2-3; V gene: TRBV7-3; CDR3 protein: ASSFHRADTQY
CDR3 length: 14; J gene: TRBJ2-3; V gene: TRBV7-6; CDR3 protein: ASSPTSAGWSDTQY
CDR3 length: 14; J gene: TRBJ2-2; V gene: TRBV7-9; CDR3 protein: ASSSTSGGGTGELF
CDR3 length: 9; J gene: TRBJ2-1; V gene: TRBV20-1; CDR3 protein: SATYQGIRF
CDR3 length: 12; J gene: TRBJ2-5; V gene: TRBV9; CDR3 protein: ASSVASGGETQY
CDR3 length: 10; J gene: TRBJ2-7; V gene: TRBV29-1; CDR3 protein: SVEVMPYEQY
CDR3 length: 15; J gene: TRBJ2-6; V gene: TRBV6-2/TRBV6-3; CDR3 protein: ASSPPRAGSGANVLT
CDR3 length: 13; J gene: TRBJ2-1; V gene: TRBV18; CDR3 protein: ASSTKAAGGNEQF
CDR3 length: 13; J gene: TRBJ1-5; V gene: TRBV6-2/TRBV6-3; CDR3 protein: ASSYSTGAWQPQH
CDR3 length: 11; J gene: TRBJ1-1; V gene: TRBV20-1; CDR3 protein: SARIGHATEAF
CDR3 length: 17; J gene: TRBJ2-5; V gene: TRBV4-2; CDR3 protein: ASSQDPIPGQGAAETQY
CDR3 length: 9; J gene: TRBJ2-1; V gene: TRBV11-2; CDR3 protein: TSSLDREQF
CDR3 length: 11; J gene: TRBJ2-1; V gene: TRBV20-1; CDR3 protein: SAREQPIQEQF
CDR3 length: 12; J gene: TRBJ1-2; V gene: TRBV7-9; CDR3 protein: ASSFATGNYGYT
CDR3 length: 14; J gene: TRBJ2-5; V gene: TRBV15; CDR3 protein: ATSSTTGGGQETQY
CDR3 length: 13; J gene: TRBJ2-1; V gene: TRBV7-8; CDR3 protein: TSSLATSAPNEQF
CDR3 length: 11; J gene: TRBJ2-1; V gene: TRBV30; CDR3 protein: AWSVGREGEQF
CDR3 length: 9; J gene: TRBJ1-1; V gene: TRBV30; CDR3 protein: AWSYNTEAF